This TCR beta chain was obtained from a study of T cell responses to AZD1222 COVID-19 vaccine. CDR1 is SEHNR, CDR2 FQNEAQ, per germline (reference sequence). Trimming pared 5 bases from V and 0 bases from J, leaving 16 bases between. The CDR3 is 16 amino acids. Study results and limitations: Females made up more of the donors, who were largely white British, and clonal diversity may have come out too low. Vaccination with two AZD1222 doses was followed by a rise in Spike-specific TCR breadth and depth. Regions 160-218 and 743-854 dominated among vaccine-associated CD4 TCRs spanning spike.

Sequencing used immunoSEQ multiplex PCR; TCRdb keeps in-frame clones, though not all of them. Of fewer than 200,000 clones in the sample, about 88% were seen once. Worth noting for this clone: Its cognate antigen is unknown.

This TCR was recovered from an adult in good health. This material consisted of peripheral blood, taken on day 0 of AZD1222 vaccination. V gene TRBV7-9 combines with J gene TRBJ1-1, with a possible D match to TRBD1 (6 bases). DNA of the CDR3: TGTGCCAGCAGCAAAATGGCAGGGGCGATGAACACTGAAGCTTTCTTT. Amino acids: CASSKMAGAMNTEAFF.